The following is a TCR beta chain sequence with its context. Antigen: not known. The germline V and J ends were trimmed by 1 base and 11 bases, with 19 bases remaining between them. The CDR3 is made up of 14 amino acids. Germline CDR1 SGHDT, CDR2 YYEEEE. This table comes from immunoSEQ multiplex PCR, and its TCRdb copy is limited to in-frame clones, with some not included. The sample has 150,000 to 200,000 clones, approximately 61% seen once. This entry belongs to a study of shared clonotypes between healthy human individuals. Overall study results and limits: Approximately 5% was the fraction of naive CD4 clonotypes found shared across several donors. Clonotype sharing across donors was expected to vary with sequencing depth.

The V call is TRBV5-6, the J call TRBJ2-7; D remains ambiguous. The sequence derives from a man aged 30 to 39 in good health. The specimen sequenced was memory CD4+ T cells sorted from blood. Subset in this sample: CD45RA-negative fraction. CDR3 DNA: TGTGCCAGCAGCTTGAGGGCAGGATCTGGGTCGGAGTACTTC. As protein: CASSLRAGSGSEYF.